This paragraph reports one TCR beta chain. Its antigen target is currently unknown. Per-nucleotide qualities are absent, and no much larger clonotype sits a single base away. In the germline V gene, CDR1 corresponds to MNHNS and CDR2 to SASEGT. From cysteine to phenylalanine, the CDR3 is 16 amino acids long. Just the 48-base CDR3 DNA is kept, in frame starting at base 1. From V the trimming removes 0 bases and from J it removes 6 bases, while the gene matches leave 5 bases of the junction unaccounted for. This specimen belongs to a study of T cell responses to AZD1222 COVID-19 vaccine listed by TCRdb under 2021. About the study as a whole: AZD1222 recipients whose second dose came at about 4 weeks and those whose second dose came at about 12 weeks were combined into one group, since spike-specific TCR depth and breadth did not differ between the two schedules. TCR sequencing was performed for about 240 trial participants, of whom about 200 were given two doses of AZD1222 and around 25 were given two doses of MenACWY control vaccine. Trial participants were enrolled into age subgroups of 18-55, 56-69 and 70-plus years, which contained around 150, 28 and 57 TCR-sequenced participants, respectively. Broad study findings and their caveats: The 56-69-year group was small, and its depth increase did not reach significance, likely because of low power. Participants were mostly white British and included more females than males, and it was suggested by the authors that clonal diversity may have been underestimated. The vaccine-associated CD4 TCRs covered the entire spike protein, and the dominant responses fell in regions 160-218 and 743-854. After two AZD1222 doses, spike-specific TCR breadth and depth were significantly higher than at day 0 and than in MenACWY recipients. Conclusions about previously exposed vaccinees are limited because only six or seven AZD1222 recipients were SARS-CoV-2 seropositive at baseline. Because no samples from the day 14 peak response were available, repertoires could be characterized only after the peak T cell response. Epitopes outside the regions mutated in the B.1.351 and B.1.1.7 variants were reportedly recognized by nearly half of the unique spike-specific TCRs.

The CDR3 regions of human TCRbeta chains were analyzed by immunosequencing. From the authors' description of their analysis: TCRs in the repertoires were compared against a reference library of SARS-CoV-2-specific TCRs that had been generated with the MIRA antigen-specificity platform. Breadth was defined as the fraction of unique TCRs that were SARS-CoV-2-associated, and depth was defined as the fraction of total T cells that were SARS-CoV-2-associated. Each spike-specific TCR was assigned to its reactive spike region and to a CD4 or CD8 class using the MIRA data. Log10-transformed breadth and depth values were compared by one-way ANOVA with Sidak's multiple comparisons tests. TCRdb provides this immuneACCESS table in a form limited to in-frame rearrangements. Some clones are lacking; in checked studies, under half of them reflect an unresolved V gene, and why the rest are absent is not known. Clone size and the V and J calls come from that table; the DNA yielded D and trimming. Recorded for this sample are about 83,000 clones; approximately 92% of them occurred a single time. Roughly 32% of the sample is held by the ten biggest clonotypes.

What this sample's time point label stands for: baseline before first vaccination. Vaccinee samples came from UK trials COV001 and COV002, including a single-blind randomized controlled phase 2/3 trial of AZD1222 (ChAdOx1 nCoV-19) in healthy adults. For TCRbeta chain sequencing, PBMC samples from trial participants were taken at day 0 and at day 28 after the second dose. The V and J genes are TRBV6-1 and TRBJ2-4; 10 bases in the middle match TRBD1. Sequencing used peripheral blood, obtained on day 0 of AZD1222 vaccination. The sequence derives from an adult in good health. CDR3 loop: CASSEAPGQGRNIQYF. The DNA sequence reads TGTGCCAGCAGTGAAGCGCCGGGACAGGGGAGAAACATTCAGTACTTC.